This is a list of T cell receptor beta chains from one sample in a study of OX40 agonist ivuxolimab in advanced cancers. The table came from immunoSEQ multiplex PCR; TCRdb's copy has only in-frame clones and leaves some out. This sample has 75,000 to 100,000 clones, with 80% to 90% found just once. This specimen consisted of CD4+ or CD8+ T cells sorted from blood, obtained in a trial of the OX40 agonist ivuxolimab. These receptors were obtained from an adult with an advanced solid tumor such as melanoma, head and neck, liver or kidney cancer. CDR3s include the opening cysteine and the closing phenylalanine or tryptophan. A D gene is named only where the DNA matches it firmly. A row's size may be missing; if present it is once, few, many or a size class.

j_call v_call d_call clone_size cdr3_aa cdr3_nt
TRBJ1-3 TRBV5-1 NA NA CASSLNDGAYSGNTIYF TGCGCCAGCAGCTTGAATGACGGAGCTTACTCTGGAAACACCATATATTTT
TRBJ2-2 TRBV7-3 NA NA CASSPRAQNTGELFF TGTGCCAGCAGCCCTCGGGCCCAGAACACCGGGGAGCTGTTTTTT
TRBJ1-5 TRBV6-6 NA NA CASSYPYSNQPQHF TGTGCCAGCAGTTACCCCTATAGCAATCAGCCCCAGCATTTT
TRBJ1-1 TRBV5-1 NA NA CASSLGYTNTEAFF TGCGCCAGCAGCTTGGGGTACACCAACACTGAAGCTTTCTTT
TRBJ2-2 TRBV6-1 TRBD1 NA CASTRDSFTTGELFF TGTGCCAGCACCCGGGACAGCTTCACGACCGGGGAGCTGTTTTTT
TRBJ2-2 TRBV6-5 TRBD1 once CASSRRGLRELFF TGTGCCAGCAGTCGAAGGGGGCTAAGGGAGCTGTTTTTT
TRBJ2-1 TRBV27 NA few CASSSTPQVDEQFF TGTGCCAGCAGCTCTACCCCCCAAGTGGATGAGCAGTTCTTC
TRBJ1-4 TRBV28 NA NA CASSLGPSMGKLFF TGTGCCAGCAGTTTGGGACCATCAATGGGAAAACTGTTTTTT
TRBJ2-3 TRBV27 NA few CASSLRGDTQYF TGTGCCAGCAGTTTGAGGGGAGATACGCAGTATTTT
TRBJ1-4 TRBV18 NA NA CASSPPTGYSNEKLFF TGTGCCAGCTCACCACCGACAGGATACTCAAATGAAAAACTGTTTTTT
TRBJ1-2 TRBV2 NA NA CASSAGSSYGYTF TGTGCCAGCAGTGCCGGCAGTAGCTATGGCTACACCTTC
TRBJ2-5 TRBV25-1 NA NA CASSKPGLGQETQYF TGTGCCAGCAGTAAACCTGGCCTCGGCCAAGAGACCCAGTACTTC
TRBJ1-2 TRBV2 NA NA CASHLSGPTNGYTF TGTGCCAGCCATTTGTCAGGGCCCACTAATGGCTACACCTTC
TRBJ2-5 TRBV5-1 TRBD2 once CASSLAGGQETQYF TGCGCCAGCAGCTTAGCGGGGGGTCAAGAGACCCAGTACTTC
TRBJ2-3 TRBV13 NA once CASSSSRSSTDTQYF TGTGCCAGCAGCTCGAGCCGATCTAGCACAGATACGCAGTATTTT
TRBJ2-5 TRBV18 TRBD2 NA CASSRTSGEQETQYF TGTGCCAGCTCCCGGACTAGCGGGGAACAAGAGACCCAGTACTTC
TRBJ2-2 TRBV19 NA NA CASSIGRGTGELFF TGTGCCAGTAGTATAGGCCGGGGCACCGGGGAGCTGTTTTTT
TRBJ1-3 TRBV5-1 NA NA CASSNAGLDTIYF TGCGCCAGCAGCAACGCAGGGCTCGACACCATATATTTT
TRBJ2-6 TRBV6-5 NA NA CASRIGSGANVLTF TGTGCCAGCAGGATCGGCTCTGGGGCCAACGTCCTGACTTTC
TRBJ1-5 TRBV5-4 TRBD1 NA CASSSGRGDQPQHF TGTGCCAGCAGCTCGGGCAGGGGGGATCAGCCCCAGCATTTT
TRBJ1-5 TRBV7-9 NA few CASSFGDQPQHF TGTGCCAGCAGCTTTGGGGATCAGCCCCAGCATTTT
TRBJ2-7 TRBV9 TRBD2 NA CASSAGTSGSYEQYF TGTGCCAGCAGCGCGGGGACTAGCGGCTCCTACGAGCAGTACTTC